The next 9 T cell receptor beta chains were all read from a single sample in a study of blood T cells in healthy people across ages. Combining a sample-barcoded 5' primer with a J-beta primer mix, a second PCR ran for roughly 6 to 12 cycles. Via MiXCR, TCRdb re-called the 5' RACE reads, giving one row per CDR3 protein. The sample yields about 800,000 distinct CDR3 sequences, about 45% seen once. The sequenced sample was blood. The receptors stem from a man older than 75 in good health.

This chain uses TRBV18 with TRBJ1-4; D might be TRBD1 (6 bases). V lost 6 bases and J lost 4, with 15 bases in between. Germline-derived CDR1 and CDR2 are KGHSH and LQKENI. The CDR3 has 15 amino acids. The CDR3 is CASSDPGASNEKLFF. The CDR3 DNA follows: TGTGCCAGCTCGGATCCAGGGGCCAGTAATGAAAAACTGTTTTTT.

This clonotype is a singleton in its sample. The chain recombines TRBV5-6 with TRBJ1-1; unclear D gene. The CDR3 sequence is 13 residues long. Between the trimmed V and J ends, which lost 5 bases and 6 bases, there was a span of 14 bases. Germline assignment: CDR1 SGHDT and CDR2 YYEEEE. Here the CDR3 DNA reads TGTGCCAGCAGTTTTATTGGTCGCCCTGAAGCTTTCTTT. Translating it yields CASSFIGRPEAFF.

The chain employs TRBV5-1 and TRBJ1-1; D is uncertain. Trimming stripped 1 base from V and 1 base from J, with 8 bases between. The V gene's germline CDR1 is SGHRS and CDR2 YFSETQ. CDR3 length: 14 residues. CDR3 bases: TGCGCCAGCAGCTTGCTCGGGCAGAACACTGAAGCTTTCTTT. Amino acid sequence: CASSLLGQNTEAFF.

Many counts were recorded for this clonotype. This sequence joins TRBV7-2 and TRBJ1-4, with 9 bases fitting TRBD1. CDR1 and CDR2 (germline): SGHTA, FQGNSA. This CDR3 is 19 amino acids long. After removal of 1 base from V and 0 bases from J, the junction contained 9 bases not matched to a gene. The DNA of the CDR3 is TGTGCCAGCAGCTTAGGTCGGGGACAGGGCGCTGCAACTAATGAAAAACTGTTTTTT. It is translated as CASSLGRGQGAATNEKLFF.

This chain connects TRBV20-1 to TRBJ2-3; 8 bases are a match to TRBD2. J lost 2 bases, V lost 5 bases, and 9 bases had no gene match. The CDR3 sequence is 15 residues long. CDR1 and CDR2 (germline): DFQATT, SNEGSKA (reference sequence). The CDR3 is CSAGSGGANTDTQYF. In DNA form, the CDR3 reads TGCAGTGCTGGGTCCGGGGGGGCCAACACAGATACGCAGTATTTT.

V gene TRBV4-3 combines with J gene TRBJ2-5; TRBD2 might be the D (5 bases). Gene TRBJ2-4 matches the end of the DNA better, so the J call may be wrong. Per the germline V gene, CDR1 is LGHNA and CDR2 is YSLEER. The CDR3 is 13 residues long. The DNA for the CDR3 is TGCGCCAGCAGCCCCGTGGGAGCTGACATTCAGTACTTC. It is translated as CASSPVGADIQYF.

The chain combines TRBV29-1 with TRBJ2-3; TRBD2 is a possible D gene (5 bases). CDR1 is SQVTM and CDR2 is ANQGSEA in the germline V gene. The CDR3 spans 13 residues. With 1 base removed from V and 7 bases from J, the gap between germline ends came to 12 bases. CDR3 protein: CSVEARGPNTQYF. DNA for the CDR3: TGCAGCGTTGAAGCGAGAGGGCCAAATACGCAGTATTTT.

V and J are TRBV20-1 and TRBJ1-6, with TRBD1 matching over 9 bases. The germline V gene has CDR1 DFQATT and CDR2 SNEGSKA (reference sequence). V lost 6 bases and J lost 4; bases outside the gene matches: 7. There are 15 residues in the CDR3. DNA for the CDR3: TGCAGTGCCAGGACAGGGGCTGCTTATAATTCACCCCTCCACTTT. This gives the protein CSARTGAAYNSPLHF.

This clonotype was recorded a few times. In DNA form, the CDR3 reads TGCAGTGCAAAATCGGGGTTTCAAGAGACCCAGTACTTC. Translated, it gives CSAKSGFQETQYF. The J gene is TRBJ2-5, the V gene TRBV20-1; tentative D call: TRBD2 (5 bases). CDR3 size: 13 residues. With 6 bases removed from V and 2 bases from J, the gap between germline ends came to 13 bases. Germline loops: CDR1 DFQATT, CDR2 SNEGSKA (reference sequence).